Only a few counts were recorded for the clone carrying this T cell receptor beta chain. The data stem from a study of T cell repertoires in cytomegalovirus infection. Study-level background: Both CMV infection and a matching HLA type were indicated by public TCR beta signatures.

TCRdb fed the reads into MiXCR, producing one record per CDR3 protein. The sample shows 500,000 to 600,000 distinct CDR3 sequences, 15% to 20% of them seen only once. CDR3 length equals 15 residues. After removal of 3 bases from V and 4 bases from J, the junction contained 7 bases not matched to a gene. Germline loops: CDR1 PRHDT, CDR2 FYEKMQ (reference sequence). The gene calls are TRBV13 and TRBJ1-1, with 8 nucleotides matching TRBD1. Sequencing input: CD8+ T cells from PBMCs. The sequence was obtained from a human donor in good health (CMV status not recorded). Some clones in this sample may be carry-over from other donors' samples. CDR3 region: CASSFENRGITEAFF. The CDR3, as DNA: TGTGCCAGCAGCTTCGAGAACAGGGGGATCACTGAAGCTTTCTTT.